Listed below are T cell receptor beta chains from one sample, sequenced in a study of cytomegalovirus exposure and HLA in healthy donors. Clones were sequenced by immunoSEQ multiplex PCR, and TCRdb holds only the in-frame ones, with some missing. Of some 140,000 clones listed, approximately 9% are singletons. Specimen: PBMCs. Every receptor here comes from a woman in her thirties or forties in good health and CMV-seropositive. CDR3s include the opening cysteine and the closing phenylalanine or tryptophan. Each record gives: CDR3 protein, V gene, J gene.

CASRPLRGEHTGELFF	TRBV11-2	TRBJ2-2
CASSLTGQGAADTQYF	TRBV5-6	TRBJ2-3
CASSDPGLGEETQYF	TRBV2	TRBJ2-5
CAISLQLSAYGYTF	TRBV10-3	TRBJ1-2
CASSLRGGGNQPQHF	TRBV7-2	TRBJ1-5
CASSPHSGTEAFF	TRBV5-1	TRBJ1-1
CSVRDTYEQYF	TRBV29-1	TRBJ2-7
CASRRTSGVNEQFF	TRBV2	TRBJ2-1
CASSLLAGVGTDTQYF	TRBV2	TRBJ2-3
CASNLQGQKNQPQHF	TRBV2	TRBJ1-5
CASSLGDRGGLIEKLFF	TRBV5-5	TRBJ1-4
CASSSGDGTGKYGYTF	TRBV5-1	TRBJ1-2
CASSTGLYTGELFF	TRBV5-4	TRBJ2-2
CASSPPVTDTQYF	TRBV7-2	TRBJ2-3
CSAADSVTEAFF	TRBV29-1	TRBJ1-1
CASRAPDRVEHTEAFF	TRBV2	TRBJ1-1
CASIKREYEQYF	TRBV6-1	TRBJ2-7
CASSPGQNYGYTF	TRBV7-9	TRBJ1-2
CASSPSGADFTGELFF	TRBV18	TRBJ2-2
CATKPARSSGANVLTF	TRBV15	TRBJ2-6
CARSPDFNYGYTF	TRBV5-4	TRBJ1-2
CASSRITGPINYGYTF	TRBV5-8	TRBJ1-2
CASSPRGDRNSPPHF	TRBV5-1	TRBJ1-6
CASSERGDTDTQYF	TRBV6-4	TRBJ2-3
CASRTAGVLLYGYTF	TRBV2	TRBJ1-2
CAISEATSGGNNEQFF	TRBV10-3	TRBJ2-1
CASRPRGDPNTEAFF	TRBV7-9	TRBJ1-1
CATSTGGVLSYEQYF	TRBV15	TRBJ2-7
CASSLGVTSGYEQFF	TRBV5-6	TRBJ2-1
CASSPNPGDTEAFF	TRBV7-2	TRBJ1-1
CASSLKGASYGYTF	TRBV27	TRBJ1-2
CASEPGQGTNQPQHF	TRBV19	TRBJ1-5
CASSQDRPDRIWTNEKLFF	TRBV4-3	TRBJ1-4